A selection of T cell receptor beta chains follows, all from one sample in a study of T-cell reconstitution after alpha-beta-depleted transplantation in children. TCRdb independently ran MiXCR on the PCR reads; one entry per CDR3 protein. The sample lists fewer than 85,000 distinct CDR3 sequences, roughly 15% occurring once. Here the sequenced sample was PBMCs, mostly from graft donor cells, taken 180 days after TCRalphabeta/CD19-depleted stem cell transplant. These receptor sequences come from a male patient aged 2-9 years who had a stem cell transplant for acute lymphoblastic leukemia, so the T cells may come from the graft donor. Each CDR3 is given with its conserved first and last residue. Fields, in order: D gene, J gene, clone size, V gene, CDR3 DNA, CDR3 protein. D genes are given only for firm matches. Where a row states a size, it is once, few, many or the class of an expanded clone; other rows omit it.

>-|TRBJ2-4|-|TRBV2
TGTGCCAGCAGCACCAAGGGGGCCAAAAACATTCAGTACTTC
CASSTKGAKNIQYF
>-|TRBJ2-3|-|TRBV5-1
TGCGCCAGCAGAGGCTTTTCTAGCACAGATACGCAGTATTTT
CASRGFSSTDTQYF
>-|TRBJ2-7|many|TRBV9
TGTGCCAGCAGCGTAGCCGGGAGCGGGGAGCAGTACTTC
CASSVAGSGEQYF
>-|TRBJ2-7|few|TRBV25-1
TGTGCCAGCAGTGAGGGGTGGGGCTACGAGCAGTACTTC
CASSEGWGYEQYF
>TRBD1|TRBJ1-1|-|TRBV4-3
TGCGCCAGCAGCCAAGGGAGAACAGGGGTGCCCCGAGCTTTCTTT
CASSQGRTGVPRAFF
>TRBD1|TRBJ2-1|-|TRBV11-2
TGTGCCAGCAGCTTTGGGACAGGGAAGGCCTCCTACAATGAGCAGTTCTTC
CASSFGTGKASYNEQFF
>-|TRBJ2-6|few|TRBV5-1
TGCGCCAGCAGCTTGGAGGGCGTCAGTACATTTGGGGCCAACGTCCTGACTTTC
CASSLEGVSTFGANVLTF
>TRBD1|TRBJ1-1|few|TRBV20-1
TGCAGTGCAAGACAGGGGGGGCGTAGGAACACTGAAGCTTTCTTT
CSARQGGRRNTEAFF
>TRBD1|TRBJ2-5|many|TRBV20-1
TGCAGTGCTTTTCCGGGACAGGGGATCGAGACCCAGTACTTC
CSAFPGQGIETQYF
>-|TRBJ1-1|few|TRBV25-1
TGTGCCAGCAGTGCTGGACCGGCTAGGGTCACTGAAGCTTTCTTT
CASSAGPARVTEAFF
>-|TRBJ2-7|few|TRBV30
TGTGCCTGGACGGAGGGTCCCCCCTACGAGCAGTACTTC
CAWTEGPPYEQYF
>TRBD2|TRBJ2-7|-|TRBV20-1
TGCAGTGCTAGAGGACTAGCGGGAGGCCCTCACTACTACGAGCAGTACTTC
CSARGLAGGPHYYEQYF
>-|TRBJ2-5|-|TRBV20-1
TGCAGTGCTAGGAGGGTTGGGACTCGTCTAAAGGAGACCCAGTACTTC
CSARRVGTRLKETQYF
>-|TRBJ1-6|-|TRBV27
TGTGCCAGCAGTCCCTGGGCGGCGGATAATTCACCCCTCCACTTT
CASSPWAADNSPLHF
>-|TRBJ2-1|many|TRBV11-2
TGTGCCAGCAGCTTAGGCCTGGGCCCCGGGATTGGTGAGCAGTTCTTC
CASSLGLGPGIGEQFF
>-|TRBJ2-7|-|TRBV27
TGTGCCAGCGGGCCGGGACTGAGCTACGAGCAGTACTTC
CASGPGLSYEQYF
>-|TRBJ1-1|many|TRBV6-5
TGTGCCAGCAGTTACTCTCTATACGGGGTGGGAGCTATGAACACTGAAGCTTTCTTT
CASSYSLYGVGAMNTEAFF
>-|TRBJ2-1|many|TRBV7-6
TGTGCCAGCAGCTTCCCTGGCGGGGCCCGGGGTGAGCAGTTCTTC
CASSFPGGARGEQFF
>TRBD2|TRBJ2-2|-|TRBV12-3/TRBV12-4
TGTGCCAGCAGTTCCGGACTAGCGGGGGGGCCTTTAGACACCGGGGAGCTGTTTTTT
CASSSGLAGGPLDTGELFF
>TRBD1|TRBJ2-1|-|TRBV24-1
TGTGCCACCAGTGATCTCGGGACAGGGGTGGGGAATGAGCAGTTCTTC
CATSDLGTGVGNEQFF
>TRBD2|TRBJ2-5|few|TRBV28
TGTGCCAGCAGCCTACCCCCGAGACTAGCGGGAGAAGGAGAGACCCAGTACTTC
CASSLPPRLAGEGETQYF
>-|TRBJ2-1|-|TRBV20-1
TGCAGTGCTCTCCGCGGGGAGCAGTTCTTC
CSALRGEQFF
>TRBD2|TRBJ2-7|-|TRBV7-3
TGTGCCAGCAGTCGACTAGCTTCCGAGCAGTACTTC
CASSRLASEQYF
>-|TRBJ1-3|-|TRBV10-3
TGTGCCATCAAAAAGGGAAACACCATATATTTT
CAIKKGNTIYF
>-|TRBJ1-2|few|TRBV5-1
TGCGCCAGCAATATTGACAACTCCCCTGGGCTTTATGGCTACACCTTC
CASNIDNSPGLYGYTF
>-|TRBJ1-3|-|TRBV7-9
TGTGCCAGCAGCCTAAGGTCCGAGAACACCATATATTTT
CASSLRSENTIYF